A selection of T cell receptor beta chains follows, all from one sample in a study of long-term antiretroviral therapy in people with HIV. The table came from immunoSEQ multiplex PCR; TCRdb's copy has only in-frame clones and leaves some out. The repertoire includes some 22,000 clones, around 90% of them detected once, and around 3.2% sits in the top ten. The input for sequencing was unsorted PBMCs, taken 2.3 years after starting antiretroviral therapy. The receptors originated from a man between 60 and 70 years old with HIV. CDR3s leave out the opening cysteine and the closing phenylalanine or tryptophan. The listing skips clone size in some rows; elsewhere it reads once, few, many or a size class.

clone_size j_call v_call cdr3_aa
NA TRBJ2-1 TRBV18 ASSQDREINEQF
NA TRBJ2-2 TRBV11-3 ASSLGHGGNTGELF
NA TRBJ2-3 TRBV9 ASSAGGLAGDTQY
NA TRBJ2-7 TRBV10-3 AISVGTPYEQY
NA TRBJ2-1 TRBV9 ASSGGGTDLKKQF
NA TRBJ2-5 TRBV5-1 ASRAAKGETQY
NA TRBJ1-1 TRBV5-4 ASSSRQGVITEAF
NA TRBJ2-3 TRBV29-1 SVEAAGGFQADTQY
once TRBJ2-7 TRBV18 ASSPPGSYGEQY
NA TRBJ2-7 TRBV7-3 ASSFQHGADEQY
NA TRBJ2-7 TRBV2 ARPGGAYEQY